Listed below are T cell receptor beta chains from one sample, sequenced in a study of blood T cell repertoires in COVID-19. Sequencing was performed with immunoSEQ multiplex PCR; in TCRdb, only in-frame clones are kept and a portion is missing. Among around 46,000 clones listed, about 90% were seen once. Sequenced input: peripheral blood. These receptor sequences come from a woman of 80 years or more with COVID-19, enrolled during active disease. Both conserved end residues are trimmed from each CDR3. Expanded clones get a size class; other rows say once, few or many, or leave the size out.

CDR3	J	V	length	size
ASSGQGVSGYT	TRBJ1-2	TRBV2	11	.
ASSLSTDRAEKLF	TRBJ1-4	TRBV5-1	13	.
ASRPGLAGVADTQY	TRBJ2-3	TRBV5-4	14	few
ASSRQEGYGYT	TRBJ1-2	TRBV7-2	11	.
ASSAGGVGGTEAF	TRBJ1-1	TRBV18	13	.
ASSYGGGIEPTS	TRBJ1-2	TRBV6-5	12	.
ARSPEGTGDHPSYEQY	TRBJ2-7	TRBV5-3	16	.
ASRDRGWGNTIY	TRBJ1-3	TRBV6-5	12	.
ASTARAGSSYEQY	TRBJ2-7	TRBV28	13	few
ASSQELGATPNTGELF	TRBJ2-2	TRBV3-1/TRBV3-2	16	.
ASSIPQQGSYGYT	TRBJ1-2	TRBV19	13	.
ASSPAWTQARSPLH	TRBJ1-6	TRBV7-2	14	.
ASSLRGYATNEKLF	TRBJ1-4	TRBV7-8	14	.
ASSESGRAHGTEAF	TRBJ1-1	TRBV25-1	14	.
ASSRGTGTGANVLT	TRBJ2-6	TRBV7-8	14	.
ASSTRGRSGINEQF	TRBJ2-1	TRBV19	14	.
ASSHSSLYEGSNYGYT	TRBJ1-2	TRBV7-9	16	few
ASSPLGVGGENTEAF	TRBJ1-1	TRBV18	15	.
ASSWGGPGNTIY	TRBJ1-3	TRBV27	12	.
ASSQAYLTDRHSYEQY	TRBJ2-7	TRBV3-1/TRBV3-2	16	.
AGKRQLNTEAF	TRBJ1-1	TRBV30	11	few
ASSKTGGGNQPQH	TRBJ1-5	TRBV5-1	13	.
ASGGQQETQY	TRBJ2-5	TRBV2	10	.
ASSFGQGSGYT	TRBJ1-2	TRBV11-2	11	.
AWSLETDLNTEAF	TRBJ1-1	TRBV30	13	.
ASSRDRAYEQY	TRBJ2-7	TRBV2	11	.
AWSPGTGTDTQY	TRBJ2-3	TRBV30	12	.